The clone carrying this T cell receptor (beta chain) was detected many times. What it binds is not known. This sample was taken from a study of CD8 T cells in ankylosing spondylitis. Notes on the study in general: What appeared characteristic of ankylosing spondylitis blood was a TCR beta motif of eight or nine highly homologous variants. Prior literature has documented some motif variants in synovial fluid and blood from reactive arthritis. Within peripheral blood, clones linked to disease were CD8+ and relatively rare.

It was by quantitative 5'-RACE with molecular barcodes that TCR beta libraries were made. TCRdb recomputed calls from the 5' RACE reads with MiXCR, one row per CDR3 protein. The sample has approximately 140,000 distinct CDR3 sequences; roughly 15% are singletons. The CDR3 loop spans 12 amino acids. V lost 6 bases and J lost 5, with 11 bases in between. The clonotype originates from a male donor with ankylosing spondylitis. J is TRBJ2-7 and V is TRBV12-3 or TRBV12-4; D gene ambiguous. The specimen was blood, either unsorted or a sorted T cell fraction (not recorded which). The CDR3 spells CASSPTWDEQYF. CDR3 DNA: TGTGCCAGCAGCCCCACCTGGGACGAGCAGTACTTC.